The T cell receptor (beta chain) described here comes from a study of cytomegalovirus exposure and HLA in healthy donors. Study-wide results and caveats: Cytomegalovirus-associated TCR beta chains were listed, numbering 150 to 200.

The CDR3 totals 15 residues. Germline V gene lookup returns CDR1 SGHVS and CDR2 FQNEAQ. The V segment lost 1 base and the J segment 8 bases; nucleotides outside the gene matches: 9. Concerning this clone: What it binds is not known.

The PCR had 60 Vbeta and 13 Jbeta primers. The protocol was immunoSEQ multiplex PCR, while the TCRdb copy is restricted to in-frame clones and leaves out a portion. Of about 160,000 clones in the sample, roughly 79% were seen once. The rearrangement joins TRBV7-8 to TRBJ1-2; 8 bases are a match to TRBD1. Sequencing was performed on PBMCs. This clonotype was sampled from a woman between 45 and 65 years old in good health and CMV-seronegative. The CDR3 loop is CASSLERRGPEGYTF. Here the CDR3 DNA reads TGTGCCAGCAGCTTAGAGCGCAGGGGGCCGGAAGGCTACACCTTC.